This TCR beta chain was profiled in a study of blood T cell repertoires in COVID-19. The CDR3 contains 14 residues. V lost 6 bases, J lost 0 bases, and 9 bases lay in between. The germline gives CDR1 MDHEN, CDR2 SYDVKM. Libraries were prepared by immunoSEQ multiplex PCR; TCRdb keeps only in-frame clonotypes and omits some of them. Seen here are under 300,000 clones, under 85% observed once, and the top ten hold roughly 1.9%. This clone was found once. This receptor was taken from a man aged 30 to 45 who had recovered from COVID-19. The material sequenced was peripheral blood. V and J are TRBV28 and TRBJ1-3; D gene ambiguous. CDR3 in DNA: TGTGCCAGCAGGCCGACTATCTCTGGAAACACCATATATTTT. Translation gives CASRPTISGNTIYF.